This T cell receptor (beta chain) was captured in a study of T cell clones after liver transplantation. Study-wide context: TCRbeta sequencing after a pre-transplant mixed lymphocyte reaction identified graft-donor-reactive clones, later tracked in post-transplant blood. Graft-donor-reactive sequences were compared with third-party-reactive TCRbeta sequences from pre-transplant mixed lymphocyte reactions. Until 12-24 months post-transplant, subjects got standard immunosuppression and no induction.

Note on this clone: The antigen is unknown.

Some clones are missing from TCRdb's copy, which holds only in-frame ones; the method was immunoSEQ multiplex PCR. Here the sample spans about 78,000 clones, about four fifths being singletons. Trimming took off 5 bases at V and 7 bases at J, with 18 bases between the two ends. CDR1 and CDR2 from the germline V gene are MDHEN and SYDVKM. This CDR3 region has 14 residues. Broader study findings: These preliminary findings come from unstandardized post-transplant sampling times.

Sample: CD4+ T cells from blood, taken before liver transplant. The source of this sequence is a human donor who received a liver transplant. The chain carries TRBV28 and TRBJ2-7; D is tentatively TRBD1 or TRBD2 (5 bases each). CDR3 nucleotides: TGTGCCAGCAGTGTCAGGGAGCCCTGGGGAGAGCAGTACTTC. Its translation: CASSVREPWGEQYF.